Presented here are 27 T cell receptor beta chains from one specimen sequenced in a study of cytomegalovirus exposure and HLA in healthy donors. Profiling relied on immunoSEQ multiplex PCR, and the TCRdb table lists in-frame clones only, not all of them. The sample lists about 360,000 clones, more than 80% seen once, with 0.83% in the top ten. The sample consisted of PBMCs. The source is a woman between 18 and 29 years old in good health and CMV-seronegative.

This clone was counted once. The chain couples TRBV19 to TRBJ1-5; perhaps TRBD1 as D (6 bases). Trimming removed 3 bases at V and 2 bases at J, with 14 bases between. Germline CDR1 LNHDA, CDR2 SQIVND (reference sequence). This CDR3 has 16 amino acids. The CDR3 here is CASSIWGQVRNQPQHF. CDR3 in DNA: TGTGCCAGTAGTATCTGGGGGCAGGTTCGCAATCAGCCCCAGCATTTT.

This chain links TRBV4-1 with TRBJ1-3; 8 bases agree with TRBD1. This CDR3 is 16 amino acids long. In germline, CDR1 is MGHRA, CDR2 YSYEKL. Trimming at V came to 4 bases and at J to 0 bases, leaving 5 bases not matched to a gene. The DNA for the CDR3 is TGCGCCAGCAGCCCAGGGACAGGCCCCTCTGGAAACACCATATATTTT. This gives the protein CASSPGTGPSGNTIYF.

V and J are TRBV19 and TRBJ2-3; 9 bases fit TRBD2. Germline CDR1 and CDR2: LNHDA and SQIVND (reference sequence). Unmatched junction bases numbered 6, after V lost 3 bases and J lost 5 bases. CDR3 size: 15 residues. Here the CDR3 reads CASSMGGLAGDTQYF. The CDR3 DNA sequence: TGTGCCAGTAGTATGGGGGGACTAGCCGGAGATACGCAGTATTTT.

The chain recombines TRBV4-1 with TRBJ1-1, with a tentative D call TRBD1 (5 bases). The CDR3 spans 18 residues. Germline V CDR1 and CDR2: MGHRA, YSYEKL. The ends were cut back, 4 bases at V and 1 base at J, with 22 bases in the middle. CDR3 amino acids: CASSPILSRQGKNTEAFF. The CDR3, as DNA: TGCGCCAGCAGCCCTATCCTATCGAGGCAGGGAAAGAACACTGAAGCTTTCTTT.

This clone showed up just once. V usage is TRBV7-2 and J usage is TRBJ1-1; 7 bases align to TRBD1. CDR3 size: 13 residues. J was trimmed by 11 bases and V by 5 bases; bases with no gene match: 11. Germline V gene sequence: CDR1 SGHTA, CDR2 FQGNSA. CDR3: CASSPREQGWAFF. CDR3 nucleotides: TGTGCCAGCAGCCCCCGGGAACAGGGGTGGGCTTTCTTT. Using reference TRBV7-2 and TRBJ1-1 for the parts outside the CDR3, the full variable domain is GAGVSQSPSNKVTEKGKDVELRCDPISGHTALYWYRQSLGQGLEFLIYFQGNSAPDKSGLPSDRFSAERTGGSVSTLTIQRTQQEDSAVYLCASSPREQGWAFFGQGTRLTVV.

The CDR3 DNA is TGTGCCAGCAGTTATGAGAAAGTAGCGGGGCCCGGGGAGCTGTTTTTT. Amino acids: CASSYEKVAGPGELFF. The chain couples TRBV6-5 to TRBJ2-2; TRBD2 aligns across 8 bases. After removal of 3 bases from V and 6 bases from J, the junction contained 9 bases not matched to a gene. This CDR3 comprises 16 residues. Germline V gives CDR1 MNHEY, CDR2 SVGAGI.

This chain connects TRBV5-1 to TRBJ2-1; D uncertain. The V gene lost 2 bases and the J gene lost 4 bases, with 13 bases spanning the gap. The CDR3 length is 15 residues. CDR1 is SGHRS and CDR2 is YFSETQ in the germline V gene. For the CDR3, the DNA is TGCGCCAGCAGCTTTAACACTAAGGCGTACAATGAGCAGTTCTTC. This gives the protein CASSFNTKAYNEQFF.

The chain carries TRBV11-2 and TRBJ2-1, with 7 bases identical to TRBD2. With 1 base clipped from V and 4 bases from J, the junction kept 7 bases outside the gene matches. Germline V gives CDR1 SGHAT, CDR2 FQNNGV. This CDR3 has 16 residues. The CDR3 bases are TGTGCCAGCAGCTTAGTCCGGGGGGATAGGTACAATGAGCAGTTCTTC. Residues: CASSLVRGDRYNEQFF.

This clone was observed a few times. The CDR3 loop reads CAWRTAVRTEAFF. Here the CDR3 DNA reads TGTGCCTGGAGGACTGCGGTGAGGACTGAAGCTTTCTTT. The V gene is TRBV30, the J gene TRBJ1-1; D not resolved. V was cut by 3 bases and J by 5 bases, with 13 bases left in between. The germline gives CDR1 GTSNPN, CDR2 SVGIG (reference sequence). This CDR3 is built from 13 residues. Together with reference TRBV30 and TRBJ1-1, the CDR3 gives the full variable domain: SQTIHQWPATLVQPVGSPLSLECTVEGTSNPNLYWYRQAAGRGLQLLFYSVGIGQISSEVPQNLSASRPQDRQFILSSKKLLLSDSGFYLCAWRTAVRTEAFFGQGTRLTVV.

The rearrangement uses TRBV15 and TRBJ2-2; D perhaps matches TRBD1 (5 bases). Germline V gene data show CDR1 as LNHNV and CDR2 as YYDKDF (reference sequence). CDR3 length: 15 residues. Trimming took 6 bases from V and 1 from J, leaving 12 bases between them. The CDR3 region is CATSLLDRNTGELFF. The CDR3 DNA is TGTGCCACCAGTTTATTAGACAGGAACACCGGGGAGCTGTTTTTT.

The rearrangement uses TRBV18 and TRBJ2-7; D ambiguous. Germline V CDR1 and CDR2: KGHSH, LQKENI. This CDR3 is 12 amino acids long. The ends were cut back, 2 bases at V and 2 bases at J, with 4 bases in the middle. CDR3 coding DNA: TGTGCCAGCTCACCAGTCACCTACGAGCAGTACTTC. As protein: CASSPVTYEQYF.

The rearrangement links TRBV15 to TRBJ2-3, with TRBD2 identical over 7 bases. CDR1 and CDR2 (germline): LNHNV, YYDKDF (reference sequence). V lost 3 bases to trimming and J lost 10 bases; unmatched junction nucleotides: 16. CDR3 size: 16 residues. The CDR3 here is CATSREGGSHGDPQYF. The CDR3 DNA reads TGTGCCACCAGCAGGGAGGGCGGGAGCCATGGGGATCCGCAGTATTTT.

The V gene is TRBV30, the J gene TRBJ1-1, with a weak D call TRBD1 (5 bases). The CDR3 contains 13 residues. Germline values: CDR1 GTSNPN, CDR2 SVGIG (reference sequence). Trimming cost V 4 bases and J 5 bases, with 14 bases left between them. DNA for the CDR3: TGTGCCTGGACCGGGGGGACGGGAACTGAAGCTTTCTTT. This codes for CAWTGGTGTEAFF.

This chain connects TRBV7-9 to TRBJ1-2; weak D call: TRBD1 (5 bases). Trimming pared 1 base from V and 6 bases from J, leaving 18 bases between. CDR1 is SEHNR, CDR2 FQNEAQ, per germline (reference sequence). This CDR3 spans 16 amino acids. In DNA, the CDR3 is TGTGCCAGCAGCTTAGGGGGCAGGGAAGTTGAAGATGGCTACACCTTC. This gives the protein CASSLGGREVEDGYTF.

The chain joins TRBV7-9 to TRBJ1-6; a possible D gene is TRBD1 (5 bases). Germline V gene data show CDR1 as SEHNR and CDR2 as FQNEAQ (reference sequence). The CDR3 runs 16 residues. Trimming took off 0 bases at V and 8 bases at J, with 14 bases between the two ends. The CDR3 loop reads CASSLAGNRRDSPLHF. Written as DNA, the CDR3 is TGTGCCAGCAGCTTAGCTGGGAATCGCAGGGATTCACCCCTCCACTTT.

This clone was recorded a few times. The rearrangement joins TRBV29-1 to TRBJ1-1; 8 nucleotides match TRBD1. Germline V lookup: CDR1 SQVTM, CDR2 ANQGSEA. The CDR3 is 12 amino acids. Trimming took 7 bases from V and 5 from J; bases not matched to a gene: 6. The CDR3 loop is CSGDRGGTEAFF. As DNA, the CDR3 is TGCAGCGGTGACAGGGGCGGAACTGAAGCTTTCTTT.

This chain uses TRBV6-5 with TRBJ2-1; 12 bases map to TRBD2. CDR1 MNHEY and CDR2 SVGAGI come from the germline V gene. The CDR3 sequence is 15 residues long. Losses at the gene ends were 6 bases for V and 7 bases for J; bases not matched to a gene: 7. The CDR3: CASSLLAGGGNEQFF. The DNA for the CDR3 is TGTGCCAGCAGCTTACTAGCGGGAGGAGGGAATGAGCAGTTCTTC.

This clone has just a few counts. V and J are TRBV7-7 and TRBJ1-5; 9 positions agree with TRBD1. The V segment lost 5 bases and the J segment 6 bases; nucleotides outside the gene matches: 11. This CDR3 spans 16 amino acids. Germline V gives CDR1 SSHAT, CDR2 FNYEAQ (reference sequence). This CDR3 reads CASSPREDRGGQPQHF. CDR3 in DNA: TGTGCCAGCAGCCCAAGGGAGGACAGGGGAGGTCAGCCCCAGCATTTT.

The rearrangement links TRBV15 to TRBJ1-2, with 10 bases that match TRBD1. The junction had 12 bases not matched to a gene; V was cut back by 5 bases and J by 9 bases. CDR1 and CDR2 (germline): LNHNV, YYDKDF (reference sequence). CDR3 length equals 15 residues. As DNA, the CDR3 is TGTGCCACCAGCGGGCGAAATCCGGGACAGGGGAGCTACACCTTC. Translated, it gives CATSGRNPGQGSYTF. The whole variable domain, filled in from reference TRBV15 and TRBJ1-2, reads DAMVIQNPRYQVTQFGKPVTLSCSQTLNHNVMYWYQQKSSQAPKLLFHYYDKDFNNEADTPDNFQSRRPNTSFCFLDIRSPGLGDTAMYLCATSGRNPGQGSYTFGSGTRLTVV.

DNA of the CDR3: TGCAGCGTTGTTCTTAGCTCTGGGGCCAACGTCCTGACTTTC. It translates to CSVVLSSGANVLTF. The chain is built from TRBV29-1 and TRBJ2-6; no clear D. The CDR3 totals 14 residues. V was clipped by 4 bases and J by 0 bases, with 7 bases between them. The germline V gene has CDR1 SQVTM and CDR2 ANQGSEA.

The chain employs TRBV7-6 and TRBJ2-2, with a tentative D call TRBD2 (6 bases). Trimming removed 2 bases from V and 4 bases from J, with 20 bases in between. The V gene's germline CDR1 is SGHVS and CDR2 FNYEAQ. The CDR3 sequence is 18 residues long. The CDR3 region has the DNA TGTGCCAGCAGCTTACTCCGACTAGGGGTTAGCCCCACCGGGGAGCTGTTTTTT. Translated: CASSLLRLGVSPTGELFF.

This clone was seen only a few times. The V gene is TRBV12-5, the J gene TRBJ2-5, with 7 bases aligning to TRBD2. Germline lookup yields CDR1 LGHNT and CDR2 FRNRAP. Trimming removed 7 bases from V and 4 bases from J; junction bases left unmatched: 12. The CDR3 extends over 15 amino acids. The CDR3 reads CASAPRAGEGETQYF. The DNA for the CDR3 is TGTGCTAGTGCCCCCCGGGCGGGGGAGGGAGAGACCCAGTACTTC.

The chain joins TRBV18 to TRBJ2-5, with TRBD2 identical over 9 bases. The CDR3 length is 13 residues. V trimming: 4 bases; J trimming: 5 bases; junction bases outside the gene matches: 2. Germline V gene lookup returns CDR1 KGHSH and CDR2 LQKENI. CDR3 sequence: CASSRTSAETQYF. The CDR3 nucleotides read TGTGCCAGCTCACGGACTAGCGCGGAGACCCAGTACTTC.

The CDR3 DNA reads as TGTGCCAGCAGCTTTATCCGGGACAACTCCTACGAGCAGTACTTC. Translating it yields CASSFIRDNSYEQYF. V is TRBV7-9 and J is TRBJ2-7, with D maybe TRBD1 (6 bases). Per germline, CDR1 SEHNR and CDR2 FQNEAQ (reference sequence). V was clipped by 3 bases and J by 0 bases, with 12 bases between them. CDR3 size: 15 residues.

V gene TRBV28 combines with J gene TRBJ1-1; a possible D gene is TRBD1 (5 bases). The CDR3 runs to 16 residues. The germline gives CDR1 MDHEN, CDR2 SYDVKM. V was cut by 4 bases and J by 3 bases, with 18 bases left in between. CDR3 coding DNA: TGTGCCAGCAGTTACCTTAGGAGGGGAGGTGACACTGAAGCTTTCTTT. Translated, it gives CASSYLRRGGDTEAFF.

The chain is built from TRBV11-2 and TRBJ2-3, with D possibly being TRBD1 (5 bases). The CDR3 consists of 15 residues. CDR1 and CDR2 from the germline V gene are SGHAT and FQNNGV. V was cut by 3 bases and J by 0 bases, with 10 bases left in between. The DNA of the CDR3 is TGTGCCAGCAGCTTTTTGACAGCTAGCACAGATACGCAGTATTTT. This sequence encodes CASSFLTASTDTQYF.

The chain uses TRBV19 and TRBJ1-1; 8 nucleotides line up with TRBD1. CDR1 LNHDA and CDR2 SQIVND come from the germline V gene (reference sequence). This CDR3 has 14 amino acids. Unmatched junction bases numbered 5, after V lost 6 bases and J lost 2 bases. In DNA form, the CDR3 reads TGTGCCAGTAGCTCCGGGACAGGCAACACTGAAGCTTTCTTT. Translated, it gives CASSSGTGNTEAFF.